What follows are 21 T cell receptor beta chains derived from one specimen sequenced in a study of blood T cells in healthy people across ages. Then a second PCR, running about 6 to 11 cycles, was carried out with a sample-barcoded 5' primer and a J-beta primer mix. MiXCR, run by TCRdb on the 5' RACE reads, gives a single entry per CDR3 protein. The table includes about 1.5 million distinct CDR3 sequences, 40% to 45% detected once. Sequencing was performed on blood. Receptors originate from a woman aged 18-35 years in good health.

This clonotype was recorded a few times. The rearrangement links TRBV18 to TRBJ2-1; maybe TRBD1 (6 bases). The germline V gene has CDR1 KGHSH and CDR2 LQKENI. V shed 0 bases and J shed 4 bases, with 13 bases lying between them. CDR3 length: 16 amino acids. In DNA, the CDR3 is TGTGCCAGCTCACCACCGAGCAGGGGAGCTTACAATGAGCAGTTCTTC. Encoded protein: CASSPPSRGAYNEQFF.

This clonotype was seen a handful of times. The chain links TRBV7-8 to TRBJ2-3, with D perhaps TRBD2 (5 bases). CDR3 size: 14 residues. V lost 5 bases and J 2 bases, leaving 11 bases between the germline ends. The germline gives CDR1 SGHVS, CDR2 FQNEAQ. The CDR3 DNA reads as TGTGCCAGCAGCGCGGACTCGAACACAGATACGCAGTATTTT. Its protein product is CASSADSNTDTQYF.

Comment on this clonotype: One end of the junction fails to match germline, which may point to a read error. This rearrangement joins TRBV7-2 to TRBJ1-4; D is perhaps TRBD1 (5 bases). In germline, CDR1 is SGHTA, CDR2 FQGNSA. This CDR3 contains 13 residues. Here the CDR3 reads CAGSPRAKWKLFF. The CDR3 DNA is TGTGCCGGCAGCCCCAGGGCCAAGTGGAAACTGTTTTTT.

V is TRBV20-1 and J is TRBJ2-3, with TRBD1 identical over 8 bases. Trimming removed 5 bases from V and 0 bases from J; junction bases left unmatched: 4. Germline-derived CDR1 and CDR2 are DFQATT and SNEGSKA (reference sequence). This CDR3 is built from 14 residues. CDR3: CSAGGQGSTDTQYF. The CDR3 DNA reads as TGCAGTGCTGGAGGACAGGGCAGCACAGATACGCAGTATTTT.

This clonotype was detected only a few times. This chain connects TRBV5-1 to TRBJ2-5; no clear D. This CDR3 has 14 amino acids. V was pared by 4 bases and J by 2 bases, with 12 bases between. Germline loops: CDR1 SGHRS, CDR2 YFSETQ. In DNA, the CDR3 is TGCGCCAGCAGCCCGGCTACAACTCAAGAGACCCAGTACTTC. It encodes CASSPATTQETQYF.

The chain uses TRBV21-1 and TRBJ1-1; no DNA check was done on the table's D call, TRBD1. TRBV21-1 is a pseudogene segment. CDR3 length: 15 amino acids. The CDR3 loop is CASSKASGGCTEAFF. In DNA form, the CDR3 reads TGTGCCAGCAGCAAAGCTTCAGGGGGGTGCACTGAAGCTTTCTTT.

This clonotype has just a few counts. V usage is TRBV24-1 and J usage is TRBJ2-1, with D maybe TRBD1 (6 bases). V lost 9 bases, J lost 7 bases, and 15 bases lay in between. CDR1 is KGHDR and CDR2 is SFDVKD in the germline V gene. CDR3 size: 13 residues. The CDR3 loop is CATSAGEVNEQFF. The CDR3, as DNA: TGTGCCACCTCGGCAGGGGAAGTGAATGAGCAGTTCTTC.

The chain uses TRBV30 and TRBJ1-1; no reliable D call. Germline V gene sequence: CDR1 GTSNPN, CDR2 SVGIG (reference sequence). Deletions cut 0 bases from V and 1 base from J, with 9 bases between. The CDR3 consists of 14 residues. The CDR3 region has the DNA TGTGCCTGGAGTGTAGGTAGCAGGAACACTGAAGCTTTCTTT. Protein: CAWSVGSRNTEAFF.

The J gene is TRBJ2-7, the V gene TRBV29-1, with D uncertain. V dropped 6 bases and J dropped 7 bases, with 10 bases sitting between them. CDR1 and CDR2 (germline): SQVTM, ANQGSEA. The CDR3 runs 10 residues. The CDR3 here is CSVVDVEQYF. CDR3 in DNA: TGCAGCGTGGTGGACGTGGAGCAGTACTTC.

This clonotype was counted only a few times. The CDR3 reads CASSQDKGQVLNTEAFF. The CDR3 nucleotides read TGCGCCAGCAGCCAAGATAAAGGACAGGTCTTGAACACTGAAGCTTTCTTT. J is TRBJ1-1 and V is TRBV4-1; 7 positions agree with TRBD1. After removal of 0 bases from V and 0 bases from J, the junction contained 7 bases not matched to a gene. Germline CDR1 is MGHRA and CDR2 is YSYEKL. The length of the CDR3 is 17 residues.

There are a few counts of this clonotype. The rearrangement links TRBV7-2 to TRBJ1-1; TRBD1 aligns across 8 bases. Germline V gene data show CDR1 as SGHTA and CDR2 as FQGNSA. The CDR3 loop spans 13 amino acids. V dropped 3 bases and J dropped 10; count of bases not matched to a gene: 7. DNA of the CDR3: TGTGCCAGCAGCTTGGCGGACAGGGCATTAGCTTTCTTT. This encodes CASSLADRALAFF. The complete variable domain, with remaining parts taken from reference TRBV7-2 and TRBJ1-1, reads GAGVSQSPSNKVTEKGKDVELRCDPISGHTALYWYRQSLGQGLEFLIYFQGNSAPDKSGLPSDRFSAERTGGSVSTLTIQRTQQEDSAVYLCASSLADRALAFFGQGTRLTVV.

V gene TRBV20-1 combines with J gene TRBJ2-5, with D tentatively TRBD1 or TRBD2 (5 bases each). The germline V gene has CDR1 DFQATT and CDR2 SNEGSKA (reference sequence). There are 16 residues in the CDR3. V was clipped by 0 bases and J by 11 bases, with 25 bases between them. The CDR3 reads CSARDPWQGDHNEQYF. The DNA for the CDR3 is TGCAGTGCTAGAGATCCTTGGCAGGGAGACCACAATGAGCAGTACTTC.

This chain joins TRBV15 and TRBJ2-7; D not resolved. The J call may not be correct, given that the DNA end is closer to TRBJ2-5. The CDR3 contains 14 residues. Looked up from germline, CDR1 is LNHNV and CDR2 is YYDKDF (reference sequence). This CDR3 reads CATSRADGAETQYF. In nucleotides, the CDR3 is TGTGCCACCAGCAGAGCGGACGGTGCGGAGACCCAGTACTTC.

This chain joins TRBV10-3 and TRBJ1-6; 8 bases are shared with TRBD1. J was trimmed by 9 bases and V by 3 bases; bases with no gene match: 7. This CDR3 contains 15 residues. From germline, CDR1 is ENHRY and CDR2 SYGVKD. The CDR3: CAISDRTGMVSPLHF. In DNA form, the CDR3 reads TGTGCCATCAGTGATCGGACAGGGATGGTTTCACCCCTCCACTTT.

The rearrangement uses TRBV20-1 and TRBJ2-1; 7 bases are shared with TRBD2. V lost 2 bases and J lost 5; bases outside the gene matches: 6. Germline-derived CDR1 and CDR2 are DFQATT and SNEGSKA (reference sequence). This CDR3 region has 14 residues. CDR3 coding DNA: TGCAGTGCTAGACGGTGCGGGAGCCACAATGAGCAGTTCTTC. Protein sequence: CSARRCGSHNEQFF.

Here the CDR3 DNA reads TGTGCCAGCAATTTTCAGGGGGCTTTAATAGGTACTGGGGCCAACGTCCTGACTTTC. It encodes CASNFQGALIGTGANVLTF. The J gene is TRBJ2-6, the V gene TRBV27; 8 positions agree with TRBD1. Trimming took 7 bases from V and 2 from J; bases not matched to a gene: 16. Per germline, CDR1 MNHEY and CDR2 SMNVEV (reference sequence). The CDR3 spans 19 residues. The full variable domain, its missing parts supplied by reference TRBV27 and TRBJ2-6, is EAQVTQNPRYLITVTGKKLTVTCSQNMNHEYMSWYRQDPGLGLRQIYYSMNVEVTDKGDVPEGYKVSRKEKRNFPLILESPSPNQTSLYFCASNFQGALIGTGANVLTFGAGSRLTVL.

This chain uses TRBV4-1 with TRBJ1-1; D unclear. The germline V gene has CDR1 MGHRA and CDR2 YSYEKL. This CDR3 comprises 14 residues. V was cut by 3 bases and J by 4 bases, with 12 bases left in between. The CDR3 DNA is TGCGCCAGCAGCCAGGGAGTTTTGATCACTGAAGCTTTCTTT. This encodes CASSQGVLITEAFF.

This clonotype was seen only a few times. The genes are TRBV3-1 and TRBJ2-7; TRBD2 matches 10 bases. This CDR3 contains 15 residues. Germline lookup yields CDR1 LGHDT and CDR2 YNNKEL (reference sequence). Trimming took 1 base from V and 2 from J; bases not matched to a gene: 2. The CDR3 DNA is TGTGCCAGCAGCCAAGGAGGACTAGCGGCCTACGAGCAGTACTTC. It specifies CASSQGGLAAYEQYF.

CDR3: CASSVSQENEQFF. The CDR3 coding sequence is TGTGCCAGCAGTGTATCCCAGGAAAATGAGCAGTTCTTC. The V and J genes are TRBV28 and TRBJ2-1, with D uncertain. The germline V gene has CDR1 MDHEN and CDR2 SYDVKM. CDR3 length: 13 amino acids. Trimming removed 5 bases at V and 7 bases at J, with 12 bases between.

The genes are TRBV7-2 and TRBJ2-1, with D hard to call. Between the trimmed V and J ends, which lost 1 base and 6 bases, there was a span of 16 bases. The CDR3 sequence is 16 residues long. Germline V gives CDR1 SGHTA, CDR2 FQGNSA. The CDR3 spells CASSLVPKRDANEQFF. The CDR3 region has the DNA TGTGCCAGCAGCTTAGTTCCTAAAAGAGATGCCAATGAGCAGTTCTTC.

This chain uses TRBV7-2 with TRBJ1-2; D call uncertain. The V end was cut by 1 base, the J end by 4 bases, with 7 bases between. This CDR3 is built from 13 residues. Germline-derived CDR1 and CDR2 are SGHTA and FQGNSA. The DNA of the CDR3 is TGTGCCAGCAGCTTAGAACATACCTATGGCTACACCTTC. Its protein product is CASSLEHTYGYTF.